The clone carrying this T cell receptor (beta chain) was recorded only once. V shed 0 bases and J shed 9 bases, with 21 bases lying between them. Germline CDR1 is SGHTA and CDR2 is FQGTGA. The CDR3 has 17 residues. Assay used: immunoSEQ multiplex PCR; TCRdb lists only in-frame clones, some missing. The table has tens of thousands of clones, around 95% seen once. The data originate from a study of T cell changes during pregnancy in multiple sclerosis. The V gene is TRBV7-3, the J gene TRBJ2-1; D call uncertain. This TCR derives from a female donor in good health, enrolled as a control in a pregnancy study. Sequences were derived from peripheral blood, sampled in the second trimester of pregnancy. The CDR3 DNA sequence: TGTGCCAGCAGCTTAACCAGACTCGTTAGAGGTTTTGGTGAGCAGTTCTTC. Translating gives CASSLTRLVRGFGEQFF.